This TCR beta chain derives from a study of identical twins. Study-wide results and limits: It was possible that invariant MAIT and iNKT cells partly confounded the zero-insertion analyses. Conclusions were based on cross-sectional statistical analysis, without following the same donors.

The germline CDR1 and CDR2 sequences are SEHNR and FQNEAQ (reference sequence). The CDR3 is 16 amino acids. The V and J ends lost 1 base and 5 bases, in that order; junction bases with no gene match: 7. A note on this clonotype: Its matching antigen is unknown.

Through template switching, a universal primer site was introduced, and the cDNA contained unique molecular identifiers. TCRdb redid the calling of the 5' RACE reads with MiXCR, one entry per CDR3 protein. The sample lists around 1.7 million distinct CDR3 sequences; roughly 35% were seen once. Material for sequencing was cord blood. The chain joins TRBV7-9 to TRBJ2-1, with 8 bases identical to TRBD2. The TCR comes from a newborn girl in good health. Here the CDR3 DNA reads TGTGCCAGCAGCTTAGGGGGTAGCGGGACACACAATGAGCAGTTCTTC. Encoded protein: CASSLGGSGTHNEQFF. Full variable domain (remainder filled in from reference TRBV7-9 and TRBJ2-1): DTGVSQNPRHKITKRGQNVTFRCDPISEHNRLYWYRQTLGQGPEFLTYFQNEAQLEKSRLLSDRFSAERPKGSFSTLEIQRTEQGDSAMYLCASSLGGSGTHNEQFFGPGTRLTVL.